Following are 9 T cell receptor beta chains from one sample sequenced in a study of STAT5B mutations in CD4+ large granular lymphocyte leukemia. Profiling relied on immunoSEQ multiplex PCR, and the TCRdb table lists in-frame clones only, not all of them. Here the sample spans some 34,000 clones, around three quarters being singletons. Sequencing input: CD4+ T cells from blood buffy coats. The receptors shown here come from a human donor in good health.

The chain couples TRBV5-1 to TRBJ2-7; 8 bases match TRBD1. The junction had 7 bases not matched to a gene; V was cut back by 2 bases and J by 6 bases. CDR3 size: 14 residues. The V gene's germline CDR1 is SGHRS and CDR2 YFSETQ. The DNA for the CDR3 is TGCGCCAGCAGCTTTACCCAGGGGGCCAGCGAGCAGTACTTC. It codes for CASSFTQGASEQYF.

The chain employs TRBV18 and TRBJ1-3; weak D call: TRBD1 (5 bases). This CDR3 is built from 14 residues. Looked up from germline, CDR1 is KGHSH and CDR2 is LQKENI. V lost 3 bases and J lost 5, with 11 bases in between. The CDR3 loop reads CASSPPGPRNTIYF. The CDR3, as DNA: TGTGCCAGCTCACCCCCAGGGCCCCGAAACACCATATATTTT.

This chain joins TRBV6-6 and TRBJ2-7; D is perhaps TRBD1 or TRBD2 (6 bases each). Trimming left V 5 bases short and J 2 bases short, with 16 bases between. The CDR3 is made up of 15 amino acids. Germline V gene sequence: CDR1 MNHNY, CDR2 SVGAGI (reference sequence). CDR3 sequence (DNA): TGTGCCAGCAGTCCGTCGAGGGGGGCGACCTACGAGCAGTACTTC. It is translated as CASSPSRGATYEQYF.

The chain carries TRBV29-1 and TRBJ1-1; tentatively, D is TRBD1 (5 bases). The CDR3 contains 12 residues. Deletions cut 6 bases from V and 5 bases from J, with 13 bases between. CDR1 SQVTM and CDR2 ANQGSEA come from the germline V gene. The CDR3 region has the DNA TGCAGCGTCTGCGGGGGGGAGACTGAAGCTTTCTTT. Protein: CSVCGGETEAFF.

CDR3 sequence (DNA): TGCAGCGTCGGGACAGCTGTGGGGGAGACCCAGTACTTC. Translating it yields CSVGTAVGETQYF. This sequence joins TRBV29-1 and TRBJ2-5; 7 bases are a match to TRBD1. There are 13 residues in the CDR3. Germline assignment: CDR1 SQVTM and CDR2 ANQGSEA. With V trimmed by 6 bases and J by 5 bases, 9 bases remained unmatched.

The J gene is TRBJ2-1, the V gene TRBV10-1; 12 bases match TRBD2. This CDR3 contains 18 residues. Germline CDR1 WNHNN, CDR2 SYGVQD (reference sequence). V was pared by 4 bases and J by 4 bases, with 11 bases of the junction left unmatched. DNA of the CDR3: TGCGCCAGCAGTGCCCGAACCCCGACTAGCGGGGGTTACAATGAGCAGTTCTTC. Its translation: CASSARTPTSGGYNEQFF.

The chain recombines TRBV2 with TRBJ1-1, with D possibly being TRBD1 (5 bases). CDR3 length: 15 residues. CDR1 and CDR2 from the germline V gene are SNHLY and FYNNEI. V shed 6 bases and J shed 4 bases, with 18 bases lying between them. This CDR3 reads CASRGVQGGVTEAFF. DNA of the CDR3: TGTGCCAGCAGGGGGGTTCAGGGAGGGGTCACTGAAGCTTTCTTT.

This clone has a single count. The chain links TRBV27 to TRBJ2-1; 10 bases are a match to TRBD2. This CDR3 region has 19 residues. The ends lost 5 bases at V and 0 bases at J; junction bases unmatched: 13. Germline CDR1 MNHEY, CDR2 SMNVEV (reference sequence). The CDR3 bases are TGTGCCAGCAGTACTCGTCGGGGACTAGCGACGAGCTCCTACAATGAGCAGTTCTTC. Its protein product is CASSTRRGLATSSYNEQFF.

This chain uses TRBV5-6 with TRBJ2-1, with a possible D match to TRBD2 (6 bases). There are 14 residues in the CDR3. The V gene's germline CDR1 is SGHDT and CDR2 YYEEEE. The V and J ends lost 3 bases and 10 bases respectively, with 17 bases between them. The CDR3 sequence: CASSSSGPLLEQFF. CDR3 nucleotides: TGTGCCAGCAGCTCAAGCGGGCCCCTCTTGGAGCAGTTCTTC. Full variable domain (rest looked up from reference TRBV5-6 and TRBJ2-1): DAGVTQSPTHLIKTRGQQVTLRCSPKSGHDTVSWYQQALGQGPQFIFQYYEEEERQRGNFPDRFSGHQFPNYSSELNVNALLLGDSALYLCASSSSGPLLEQFFGPGTRLTVL.